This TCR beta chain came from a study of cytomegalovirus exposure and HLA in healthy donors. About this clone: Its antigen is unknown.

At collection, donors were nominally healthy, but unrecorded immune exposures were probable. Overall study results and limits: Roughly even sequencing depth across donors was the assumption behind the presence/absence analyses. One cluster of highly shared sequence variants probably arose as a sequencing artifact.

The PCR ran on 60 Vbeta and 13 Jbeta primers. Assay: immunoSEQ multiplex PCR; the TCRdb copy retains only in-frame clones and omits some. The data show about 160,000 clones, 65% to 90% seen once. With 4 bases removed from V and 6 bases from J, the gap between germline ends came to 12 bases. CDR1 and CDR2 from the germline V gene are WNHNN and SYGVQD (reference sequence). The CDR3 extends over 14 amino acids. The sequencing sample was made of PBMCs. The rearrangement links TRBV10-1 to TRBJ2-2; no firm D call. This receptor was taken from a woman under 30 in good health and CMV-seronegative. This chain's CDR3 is CASSVTAQPGELFF. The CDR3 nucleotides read TGCGCCAGCAGTGTAACAGCCCAACCCGGGGAGCTGTTTTTT.